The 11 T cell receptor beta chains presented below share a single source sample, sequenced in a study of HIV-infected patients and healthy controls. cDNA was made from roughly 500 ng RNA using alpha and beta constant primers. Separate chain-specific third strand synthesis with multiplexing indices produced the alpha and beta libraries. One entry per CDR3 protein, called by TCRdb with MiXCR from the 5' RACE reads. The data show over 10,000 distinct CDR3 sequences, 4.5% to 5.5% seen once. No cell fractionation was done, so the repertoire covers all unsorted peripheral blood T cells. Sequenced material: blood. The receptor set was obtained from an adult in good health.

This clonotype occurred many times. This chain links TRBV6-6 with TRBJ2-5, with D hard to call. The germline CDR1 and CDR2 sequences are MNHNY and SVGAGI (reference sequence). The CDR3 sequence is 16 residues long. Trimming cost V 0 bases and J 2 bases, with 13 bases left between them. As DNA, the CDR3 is TGTGCCAGCAGTTACTCGGCAGGAACTTCGCAAGAGACCCAGTACTTC. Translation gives CASSYSAGTSQETQYF.

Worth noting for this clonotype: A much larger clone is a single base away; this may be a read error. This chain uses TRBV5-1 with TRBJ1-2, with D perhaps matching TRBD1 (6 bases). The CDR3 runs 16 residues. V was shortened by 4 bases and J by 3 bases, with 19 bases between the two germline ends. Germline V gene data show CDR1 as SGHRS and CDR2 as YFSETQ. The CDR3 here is CASSRDTPPADYGYTF. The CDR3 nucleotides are TGCGCCAGCAGCCGGGACACCCCCCCAGCTGACTATGGCTACACCTTC.

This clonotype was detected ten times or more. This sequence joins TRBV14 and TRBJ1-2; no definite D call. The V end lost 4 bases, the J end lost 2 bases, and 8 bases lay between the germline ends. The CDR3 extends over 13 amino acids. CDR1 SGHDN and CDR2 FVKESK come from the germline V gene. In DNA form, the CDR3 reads TGTGCCAGCAGCCGTCAGACGAACTATGGCTACACCTTC. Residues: CASSRQTNYGYTF. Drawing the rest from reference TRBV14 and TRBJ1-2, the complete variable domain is EAGVTQFPSHSVIEKGQTVTLRCDPISGHDNLYWYRRVMGKEIKFLLHFVKESKQDESGMPNNRFLAERTGGTYSTLKVQPAELEDSGVYFCASSRQTNYGYTFGSGTRLTVV.

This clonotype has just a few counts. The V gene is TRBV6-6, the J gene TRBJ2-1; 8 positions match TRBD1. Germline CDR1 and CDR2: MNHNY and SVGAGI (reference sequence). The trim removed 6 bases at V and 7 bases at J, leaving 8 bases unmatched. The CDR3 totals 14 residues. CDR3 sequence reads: CASSRQGSVNEQFF. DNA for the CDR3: TGTGCCAGCAGCCGACAGGGGAGTGTAAATGAGCAGTTCTTC.

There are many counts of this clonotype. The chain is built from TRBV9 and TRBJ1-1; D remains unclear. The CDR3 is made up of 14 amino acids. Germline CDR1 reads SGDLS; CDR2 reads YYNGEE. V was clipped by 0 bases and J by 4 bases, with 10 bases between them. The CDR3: CASSVVGSSTEAFF. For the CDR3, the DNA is TGTGCCAGCAGCGTAGTCGGCAGCAGCACTGAAGCTTTCTTT.

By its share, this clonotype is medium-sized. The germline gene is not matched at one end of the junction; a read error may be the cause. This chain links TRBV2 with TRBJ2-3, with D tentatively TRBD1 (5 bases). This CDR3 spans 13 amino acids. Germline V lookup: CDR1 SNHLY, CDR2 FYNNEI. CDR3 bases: TGTGCCAGCAGGGCAGGGTATACAGCTACGCAGTATTTT. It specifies CASRAGYTATQYF.

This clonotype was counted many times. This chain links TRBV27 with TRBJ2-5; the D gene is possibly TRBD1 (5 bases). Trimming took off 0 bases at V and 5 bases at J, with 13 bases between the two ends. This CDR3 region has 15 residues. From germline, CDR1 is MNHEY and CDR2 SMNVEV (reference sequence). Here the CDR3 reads CASSLSRAAGETQYF. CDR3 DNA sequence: TGTGCCAGCAGTTTATCCAGGGCGGCAGGGGAGACCCAGTACTTC.

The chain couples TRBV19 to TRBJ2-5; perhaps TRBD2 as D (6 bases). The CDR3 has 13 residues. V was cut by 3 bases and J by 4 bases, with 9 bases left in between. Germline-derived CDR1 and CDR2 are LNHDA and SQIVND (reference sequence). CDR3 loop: CASSIPGGETQYF. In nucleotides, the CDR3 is TGTGCCAGTAGTATTCCCGGGGGAGAGACCCAGTACTTC.

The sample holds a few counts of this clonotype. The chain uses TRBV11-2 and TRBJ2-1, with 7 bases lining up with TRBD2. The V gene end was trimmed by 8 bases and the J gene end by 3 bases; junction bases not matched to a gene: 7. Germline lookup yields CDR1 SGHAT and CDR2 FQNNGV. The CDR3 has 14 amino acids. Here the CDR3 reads CASSGGGDYNEQFF. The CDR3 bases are TGTGCCAGCTCTGGGGGGGGGGACTACAATGAGCAGTTCTTC. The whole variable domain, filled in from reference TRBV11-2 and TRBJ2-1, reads EAGVAQSPRYKIIEKRQSVAFWCNPISGHATLYWYQQILGQGPKLLIQFQNNGVVDDSQLPKDRFSAERLKGVDSTLKIQPAKLEDSAVYLCASSGGGDYNEQFFGPGTRLTVL.

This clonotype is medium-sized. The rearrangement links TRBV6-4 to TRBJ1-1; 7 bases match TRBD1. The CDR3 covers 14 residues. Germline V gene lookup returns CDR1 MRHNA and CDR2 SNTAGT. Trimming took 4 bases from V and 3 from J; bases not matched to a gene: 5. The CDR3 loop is CASSVGTEDTEAFF. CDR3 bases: TGTGCCAGCAGTGTCGGGACAGAGGACACTGAAGCTTTCTTT.

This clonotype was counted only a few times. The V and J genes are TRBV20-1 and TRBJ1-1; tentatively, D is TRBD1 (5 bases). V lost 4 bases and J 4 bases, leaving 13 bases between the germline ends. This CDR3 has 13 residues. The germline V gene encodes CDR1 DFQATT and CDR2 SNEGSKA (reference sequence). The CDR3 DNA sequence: TGCAGTGCTAACCGAGCGGGGGGCACTGAAGCTTTCTTT. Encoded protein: CSANRAGGTEAFF.